This TCR beta chain was found in a study of T cell clones after liver transplantation (dated by TCRdb to about 2019). About the full investigation: ITN030ST, the source of the samples, was a randomized trial that attempted immunosuppression withdrawal within 2 years of liver transplantation. Subjects received no induction therapy and standard immunosuppression until randomization at 12-24 months post-transplant. Blood samples were collected pre-transplant, pre-randomization before withdrawal, and post-randomization after either full withdrawal or failed withdrawal. The studied cohort comprised 8 liver transplant recipients, 3 classified as tolerant and 5 as non-tolerant. Three of the eight recipients were HCV-positive; the others were transplanted for non-autoimmune, non-viral indications. Donor-reactive T cell clones were identified by TCRbeta sequencing following a pre-transplant mixed lymphocyte reaction and were subsequently tracked in post-transplant blood. Tolerance was defined as complete withdrawal of immunosuppression for at least one year without a rise in liver enzymes beyond twice the upper limit of normal. Third party-reactive TCRbeta sequences were also identified from pre-transplant MLRs to serve as an antigen-independent comparator for donor-reactive sequences. Study-wide conclusions, independent of this receptor: After accounting for repertoire turnover, donor-reactive detection was significantly reduced in 7 of 8 subjects for CD4 and 8 of 8 for CD8. Because no allograft tissue specimens were available, donor-reactive T cells may have migrated into the graft instead of being deleted. Low numbers of available donor cells limited the measurable donor-reactive repertoire in a couple of subjects. A significant post-transplant decrease in circulating donor-reactive CD4 TCRbeta sequences was observed in most of the 8 subjects, irrespective of tolerance or HCV status. Donor-reactive sequences decreased more than third party-reactive sequences, which suggests partial antigen-specific deletion that was not related to withdrawal success. The conclusions were preliminary, being limited by small, heterogeneous patient numbers and by non-standardized post-transplant time points.

Frozen genomic DNA underwent high-throughput TCRbeta CDR3 sequencing by immunoSEQ, including PCR amplification, mapping, bias correction and internal controls. The published analysis was carried out like this. Productive rearrangements were kept, and unique TCRbeta sequences were defined by CDR3 nucleotide sequence plus V and J gene. For a sequence to be called donor-reactive, it needed a frequency of at least 0.01% and at least 5-fold expansion in CFSE-low cells compared with unstimulated pre-transplant cells. To ensure at least 90% detection power, minimum frequency thresholds were set for each subject based on that subject's lowest-template unstimulated sample. Jensen-Shannon divergence between the top 1000 TCRbeta sequences post-transplant and pre-transplant was used to measure repertoire turnover. Changes in detection of donor-reactive sequences were tested with two-sided Fisher's exact tests. TCRdb took this table from immuneACCESS and kept in-frame rearrangements with V and J called. Such tables lack part of the clones; where checked against another copy, unresolved V genes explain under half of the gap, and the rest is unexplained. Clone size and V and J calls were adopted from that table, with D and trimming inferred from the DNA. The sample table records around 43,000 clones; 70% to 90% of these occur just once. The ten top clones hold about 2.5% of the sample.

Unstimulated PBMCs, after thawing, were stained for CD3, CD4 and CD8 and then FACS-sorted into CD3+CD4+ and CD3+CD8+ populations. Randomization to immunosuppression withdrawal applied to every one of the 8 studied subjects. Genomic DNA was isolated with the Qiagen DNeasy Blood and Tissue Kit. The V and J ends are trimmed by 3 bases and 0 bases, leaving 11 bases between them. The CDR3 starts with the cysteine, ends with the phenylalanine, and has 15 residues. The read is trimmed to its CDR3 DNA, 45 bases read in frame from base 1. Via the germline V gene (reference sequence), CDR1 is SEHNR and CDR2 FQNEAQ. Note on this clone: Its antigen remains undetermined. No much larger clone is present one base from it, and per-base qualities are unavailable.

The chain joins TRBV7-9 to TRBJ1-1, with TRBD1 as a weak D call on 5 bases. The TCR originated in a human patient who received a liver transplant. Some T cells present after a transplant may be cells of the graft donor. The sequences come from CD4+ T cells from blood, collected 24 months after liver transplant. CDR3 sequence: CASSFPGRMNTEAFF. The DNA is as follows: TGTGCCAGCAGCTTTCCGGGACGGATGAACACTGAAGCTTTCTTT. With the rest looked up from the reference TRBV7-9 and TRBJ1-1 genes rather than sequenced, the full variable domain is DTGVSQNPRHKITKRGQNVTFRCDPISEHNRLYWYRQTLGQGPEFLTYFQNEAQLEKSRLLSDRFSAERPKGSFSTLEIQRTEQGDSAMYLCASSFPGRMNTEAFFGQGTRLTVV.